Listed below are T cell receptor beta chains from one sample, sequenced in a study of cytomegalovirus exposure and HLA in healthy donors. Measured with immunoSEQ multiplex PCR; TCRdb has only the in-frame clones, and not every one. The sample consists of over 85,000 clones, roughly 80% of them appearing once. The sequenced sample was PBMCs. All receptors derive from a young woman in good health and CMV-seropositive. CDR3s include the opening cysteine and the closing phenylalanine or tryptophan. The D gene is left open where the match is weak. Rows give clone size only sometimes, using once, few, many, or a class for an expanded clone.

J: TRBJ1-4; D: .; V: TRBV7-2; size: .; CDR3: CASSPGKNEKLFF; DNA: TGTGCCAGCAGCCCGGGAAAAAATGAAAAACTGTTTTTT
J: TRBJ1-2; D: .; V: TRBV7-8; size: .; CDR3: CASSLNTGSSYGYTF; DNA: TGTGCCAGCAGCTTAAATACAGGGAGCAGCTATGGCTACACCTTC
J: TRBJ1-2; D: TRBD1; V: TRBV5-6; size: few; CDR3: CASSWDRGIYGYTF; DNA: TGTGCCAGCAGCTGGGACAGGGGGATCTATGGCTACACCTTC
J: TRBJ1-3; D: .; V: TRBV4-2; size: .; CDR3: CASSHLRLSGNTIYF; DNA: TGTGCCAGCAGCCATTTGCGGCTCTCTGGAAACACCATATATTTT
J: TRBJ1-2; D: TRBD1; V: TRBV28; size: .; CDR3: CASSPPDRERSYGYTF; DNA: TGTGCCAGCAGTCCTCCGGACAGGGAAAGGAGCTATGGCTACACCTTC
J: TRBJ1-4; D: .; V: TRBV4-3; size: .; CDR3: CASSQGTPRNEKLFF; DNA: TGCGCCAGCAGCCAAGGGACACCCAGGAACGAAAAACTGTTTTTT
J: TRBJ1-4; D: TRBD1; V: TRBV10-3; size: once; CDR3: CAISEGQGSSGKLFF; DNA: TGTGCCATCAGTGAGGGACAGGGAAGCTCTGGGAAACTGTTTTTT
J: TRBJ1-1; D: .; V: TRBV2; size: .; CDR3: CASSGDMNTEAFF; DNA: TGTGCCAGTTCCGGGGATATGAACACTGAAGCTTTCTTT
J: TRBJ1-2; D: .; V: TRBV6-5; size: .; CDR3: CASSGRDIGLYGYTF; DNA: TGTGCCAGCAGCGGCAGGGATATAGGGCTCTATGGCTACACCTTC
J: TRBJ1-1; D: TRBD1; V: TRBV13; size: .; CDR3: CASSRQGARETEAFF; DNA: TGTGCCAGCAGTCGACAGGGGGCGAGGGAGACTGAAGCTTTCTTT
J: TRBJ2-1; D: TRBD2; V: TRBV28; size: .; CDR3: CASSLTSGGAYNEQFF; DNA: TGTGCCAGCAGTTTAACTAGCGGGGGGGCCTACAATGAGCAGTTCTTC
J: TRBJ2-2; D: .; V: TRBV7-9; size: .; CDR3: CASSPGRASNTGELFF; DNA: TGTGCCAGCAGCCCAGGCAGGGCCTCGAACACCGGGGAGCTGTTTTTT
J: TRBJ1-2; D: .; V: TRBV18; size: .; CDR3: CASSPGEGGNGYTF; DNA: TGTGCCAGCTCCCCAGGGGAAGGGGGTAATGGCTACACCTTC